This T cell receptor (beta chain) was recovered during a study of regulatory T cells in long-lasting Graves disease. Whole-study findings and limits: Clonotypes that were public and shared totalled roughly 3,000 in persistent patients versus over 800 in new patients.

Assembly of TCR beta libraries relied on iRepertoire HTBI primers together with Arm-PCR of CDR3 regions. TCRdb called the multiplex PCR reads again in MiXCR, with one record for every CDR3 protein. The sample holds approximately 400,000 distinct CDR3 sequences, roughly 16% seen once. Germline V gene lookup returns CDR1 LNHDA and CDR2 SQIVND (reference sequence). The CDR3 consists of 15 residues. V was shortened by 3 bases and J by 5 bases, with 16 bases between the two germline ends. Sample time point: newly diagnosed GD, antithyroid drugs for less than 3 months. PBMCs were the source of the RNA used for TCR sequencing. This clonotype was picked up many times. Its antigen is not known.

This clonotype was obtained from a female donor with Graves disease. The material was peripheral blood mononuclear cells (PBMCs), obtained at new diagnosis, from a patient treated with antithyroid drugs. The chain couples TRBV19 to TRBJ2-5; D not certain. The chain's CDR3 is CASSIRAETRETQYF. The CDR3 DNA reads TGTGCCAGTAGTATCCGGGCCGAGACCAGGGAGACCCAGTACTTC.